Listed here are 18 T cell receptor beta chains from one sample, sequenced in a study of T-cell reconstitution after alpha-beta-depleted transplantation in children. The TCRbeta library was prepared with unique molecular identifiers. TCRdb independently ran MiXCR on the PCR reads; one entry per CDR3 protein. The sample contains approximately 270,000 distinct CDR3 sequences, around 9.6% of which appear only once. Sequences were derived from PBMCs from the stem cell graft donor, sampled from the stem cell graft. The receptors come from a human donor who donated a stem cell graft to a child with SCID.

There are a few counts of this clonotype. The chain carries TRBV5-1 and TRBJ1-1, with 8 nucleotides matching TRBD1. Germline V gene data show CDR1 as SGHRS and CDR2 as YFSETQ. This CDR3 is built from 16 residues. With V trimmed by 0 bases and J by 5 bases, 9 bases remained unmatched. For the CDR3, the DNA is TGCGCCAGCAGCTTGGGACAGGACAGGGATGGGACTGAAGCTTTCTTT. Its translation: CASSLGQDRDGTEAFF.

This clonotype has only a few counts. The chain carries TRBV12-3 or TRBV12-4 and TRBJ2-7; D might be TRBD1 (6 bases). The CDR3 is 15 amino acids. V lost 1 base and J 2 bases, leaving 12 bases between the germline ends. CDR3 region: CASSLGTVGAYEQYF. For the CDR3, the DNA is TGTGCCAGCAGTTTAGGGACAGTGGGGGCCTACGAGCAGTACTTC.

This clonotype was detected only a few times. The gene calls are TRBV7-6 and TRBJ2-1; 10 positions match TRBD1. This CDR3 is built from 16 residues. V trimming: 3 bases; J trimming: 7 bases; junction bases outside the gene matches: 9. Germline values: CDR1 SGHVS, CDR2 FNYEAQ. CDR3 DNA: TGTGCCAGCAGCTTCCAAGCGGGACAGGGGTGGAATGAGCAGTTCTTC. Protein sequence: CASSFQAGQGWNEQFF. The variable domain in full, completed from reference TRBV7-6 and TRBJ2-1, reads GAGVSQSPRYKVTKRGQDVALRCDPISGHVSLYWYRQALGQGPEFLTYFNYEAQQDKSGLPNDRFSAERPEGSISTLTIQRTEQRDSAMYRCASSFQAGQGWNEQFFGPGTRLTVL.

Ten or more counts support this clonotype. CDR3 protein: CSVQSSAVLNEQFF. CDR3 nucleotides: TGCAGCGTTCAGTCGTCAGCGGTCCTCAATGAGCAGTTCTTC. V gene TRBV29-1 combines with J gene TRBJ2-1, with D perhaps TRBD2 (5 bases). Trimming pared 5 bases from V and 6 bases from J, leaving 17 bases between. The CDR3 has 14 residues. The germline V gene has CDR1 SQVTM and CDR2 ANQGSEA.

The chain combines TRBV20-1 with TRBJ2-2; no definite D call. CDR3 length: 15 amino acids. V was clipped by 3 bases and J by 4 bases, with 15 bases between them. CDR1 and CDR2 from the germline V gene are DFQATT and SNEGSKA (reference sequence). The CDR3 nucleotides are TGCAGTGCTAGCCCCCGACCAATGAGCACCGGGGAGCTGTTTTTT. This encodes CSASPRPMSTGELFF.

This clonotype was observed many times. The chain joins TRBV2 to TRBJ2-1; weak D call: TRBD1 (6 bases). The CDR3 has 11 amino acids. From germline, CDR1 is SNHLY and CDR2 FYNNEI. The V end was cut by 8 bases, the J end by 15 bases, with 17 bases between. The DNA for the CDR3 is TGTGCCAGCCGTACTTACAGGGATCGGTTCTTC. As protein: CASRTYRDRFF.

The chain is built from TRBV12-3 or TRBV12-4 and TRBJ1-1; D remains ambiguous. This CDR3 comprises 10 residues. The germline V and J ends were trimmed by 6 bases and 7 bases, with 6 bases remaining between them. CDR3 sequence (DNA): TGTGCCAGCAGCATGAGTGAAGCTTTCTTT. The encoded protein is CASSMSEAFF.

The rearrangement links TRBV6-6 to TRBJ2-7; no reliable D call. This CDR3 comprises 13 residues. Per the germline V gene, CDR1 is MNHNY and CDR2 is SVGAGI (reference sequence). Trimming shortened V by 6 bases and J by 0 bases, and 9 bases separated the two germline ends. The CDR3 DNA is TGTGCCAGCAGCCGACGTGGCTCCTACGAGCAGTACTTC. Translated: CASSRRGSYEQYF.

Ten or more counts support this clonotype. The chain carries TRBV4-1 and TRBJ2-6, with D hard to call. The CDR3 runs to 17 residues. The germline V gene encodes CDR1 MGHRA and CDR2 YSYEKL. Trimming removed 1 base at V and 2 bases at J, with 12 bases between. The CDR3 DNA reads as TGCGCCAGCAGCCAAGGTGGCCGAGGTACTGGGGCCAACGTCCTGACTTTC. Translation gives CASSQGGRGTGANVLTF.

J is TRBJ2-5 and V is TRBV7-3; TRBD2 matches at 10 bases. Germline CDR1 and CDR2: SGHTA and FQGTGA. Losses at the gene ends were 5 bases for V and 2 bases for J; bases not matched to a gene: 8. The CDR3 consists of 16 residues. The CDR3 loop is CASSPTTLAGQETQYF. Here the CDR3 DNA reads TGTGCCAGCAGCCCAACTACACTAGCGGGGCAAGAGACCCAGTACTTC.

This clonotype was seen a handful of times. This chain joins TRBV12-3 or TRBV12-4 and TRBJ1-1; a possible D gene is TRBD1 (6 bases). CDR3 length equals 12 residues. Trimming cost V 2 bases and J 8 bases, with 9 bases left between them. In nucleotides, the CDR3 is TGTGCCAGCAGTTTAATTAGGGGGGAAGCTTTCTTT. It yields the protein CASSLIRGEAFF.

This chain joins TRBV7-6 and TRBJ2-3; 12 positions agree with TRBD2. The CDR3 sequence is 17 residues long. The V segment lost 1 base and the J segment 1 base; nucleotides outside the gene matches: 3. CDR1 and CDR2 (germline): SGHVS, FNYEAQ. The CDR3 loop reads CASSLVRTSGGTDTQYF. The CDR3 nucleotides are TGTGCCAGCAGCTTAGTTAGGACTAGCGGGGGCACAGATACGCAGTATTTT.

A few counts support this clonotype. The chain uses TRBV20-1 and TRBJ1-3; D possibly corresponds to TRBD1 (6 bases). Per germline, CDR1 DFQATT and CDR2 SNEGSKA (reference sequence). There are 13 residues in the CDR3. Trimming took off 6 bases at V and 0 bases at J, with 9 bases between the two ends. CDR3 DNA sequence: TGCAGTGCCCCCAGGGGCTCTGGAAACACCATATATTTT. Translating gives CSAPRGSGNTIYF.

The chain has TRBV7-9 and TRBJ2-7, with D perhaps matching TRBD1 (5 bases). Trimming pared 4 bases from V and 6 bases from J, leaving 13 bases between. CDR1 is SEHNR and CDR2 is FQNEAQ in the germline V gene (reference sequence). This CDR3 region has 13 residues. The chain's CDR3 is CASSSRFDSEQYF. CDR3 nucleotides: TGTGCCAGCAGCTCCCGGTTCGACAGCGAGCAGTACTTC.

The rearrangement joins TRBV14 to TRBJ2-7, with 8 bases that match TRBD2. The CDR3 extends over 15 amino acids. The V gene's germline CDR1 is SGHDN and CDR2 FVKESK. Losses at the gene ends were 4 bases for V and 6 bases for J; bases not matched to a gene: 11. In DNA, the CDR3 is TGTGCCAGCAGCCCCTATCTGGCGGGGGGCCTCGAGCAGTACTTC. Translation gives CASSPYLAGGLEQYF.

This clonotype was observed a few times. The rearrangement links TRBV27 to TRBJ1-1; perhaps TRBD1 as D (5 bases). The V gene's germline CDR1 is MNHEY and CDR2 SMNVEV (reference sequence). The CDR3 contains 13 residues. V was pared by 2 bases and J by 8 bases, with 12 bases between. The CDR3 region has the DNA TGTGCCAGCAGTTTAAACAGGCCCTCGGAAGCTTTCTTT. Its translation: CASSLNRPSEAFF.

This clonotype has a count of ten or more. The V gene is TRBV6-1, the J gene TRBJ2-3; D ambiguous. Germline V gives CDR1 MNHNS, CDR2 SASEGT. Trimming shortened V by 5 bases and J by 1 base, and 7 bases separated the two germline ends. The CDR3 extends over 13 amino acids. The DNA for the CDR3 is TGTGCCAGCAGTCCCCTCGGCACAGATACGCAGTATTTT. Its translation: CASSPLGTDTQYF.

This clonotype was detected only a few times. The V call is TRBV9, the J call TRBJ2-5; 7 bases fit TRBD1. Germline loops: CDR1 SGDLS, CDR2 YYNGEE. J was trimmed by 1 base and V by 0 bases; bases with no gene match: 3. CDR3 length: 15 residues. The CDR3 DNA reads as TGTGCCAGCAGCGTAGCGGGACAGTTCCAAGAGACCCAGTACTTC. Translated, it gives CASSVAGQFQETQYF. Full variable domain (remainder filled in from reference TRBV9 and TRBJ2-5): DSGVTQTPKHLITATGQRVTLRCSPRSGDLSVYWYQQSLDQGLQFLIQYYNGEERAKGNILERFSAQQFPDLHSELNLSSLELGDSALYFCASSVAGQFQETQYFGPGTRLLVL.